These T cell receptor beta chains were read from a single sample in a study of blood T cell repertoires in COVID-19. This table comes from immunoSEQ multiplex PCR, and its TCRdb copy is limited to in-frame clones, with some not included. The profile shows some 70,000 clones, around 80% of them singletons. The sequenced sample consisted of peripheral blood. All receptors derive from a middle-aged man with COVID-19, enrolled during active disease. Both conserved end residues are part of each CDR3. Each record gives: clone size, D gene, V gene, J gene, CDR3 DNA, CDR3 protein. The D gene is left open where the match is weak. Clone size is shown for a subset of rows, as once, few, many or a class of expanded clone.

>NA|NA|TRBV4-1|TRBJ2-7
TGCGCCAGCAGCCAAGAAGCAAGCCACTACGAGCAGTACTTC
CASSQEASHYEQYF
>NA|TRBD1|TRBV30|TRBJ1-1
TGTGCCTGGAGTGCTCTGGACAGGGGGAACACTGAAGCTTTCTTT
CAWSALDRGNTEAFF
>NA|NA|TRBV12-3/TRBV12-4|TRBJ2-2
TGTGCCAGCAGTTATATAAACACCGGGGAGCTGTTTTTT
CASSYINTGELFF
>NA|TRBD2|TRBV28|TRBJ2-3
TGTGCCAGCAGTTTGGTGTTTGCGGGAGGAACATCAGATACGCAGTATTTT
CASSLVFAGGTSDTQYF
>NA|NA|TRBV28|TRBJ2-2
TGTGCCAGCATGCTAAGCGGACCCGGGGAGCTGTTTTTT
CASMLSGPGELFF
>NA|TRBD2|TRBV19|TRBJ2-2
TGTGCCAGTAGTAGAACTAGCGGGAGTTCCGGGGAGCTGTTTTTT
CASSRTSGSSGELFF
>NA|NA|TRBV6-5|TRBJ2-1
TGTGCCAGCAGGCGGGATATGAATGAGCAGTTCTTC
CASRRDMNEQFF
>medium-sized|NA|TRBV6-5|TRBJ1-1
TGTGCCAGCAGTTACCGGGAGCACACTGAAGCTTTCTTT
CASSYREHTEAFF
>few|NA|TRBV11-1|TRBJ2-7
TGTGCCAGCAGCCTACCAGGGGCTCAGCAGTACTTC
CASSLPGAQQYF
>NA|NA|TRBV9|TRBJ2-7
TGTGCCAGCAGCGTAGCCGTATTCGACGAGCAGTACTTC
CASSVAVFDEQYF
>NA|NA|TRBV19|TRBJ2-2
TGTGCCAGTAGTATCTTTAACACCGGGGAGCTGTTTTTT
CASSIFNTGELFF
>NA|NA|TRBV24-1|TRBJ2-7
TGTGCCACCAGGAGCGGACGGTGGCCCTACGAGCAGTACTTC
CATRSGRWPYEQYF
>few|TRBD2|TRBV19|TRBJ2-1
TGTGCCAGTAGTATAGCTAGCGGGAGGTCCCGCAATGAGCAGTTCTTC
CASSIASGRSRNEQFF
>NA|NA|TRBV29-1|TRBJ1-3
TGCAGCGTTGGAGCCAACTCTGGAAACACCATATATTTT
CSVGANSGNTIYF
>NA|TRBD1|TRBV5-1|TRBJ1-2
TGCGCCAGCAGCAAAGGGACAGTCGGCTACACCTTC
CASSKGTVGYTF
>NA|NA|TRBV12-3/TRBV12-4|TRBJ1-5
TGTGCCAGCAGCCAAGGGGAGGGTCAGCCCCAGCATTTT
CASSQGEGQPQHF
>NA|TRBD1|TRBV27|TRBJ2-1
TGTGCCAGCAGTCCTCGGTTAGGGGGCAACAATGAGCAGTTCTTC
CASSPRLGGNNEQFF
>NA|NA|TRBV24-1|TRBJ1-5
TGTGCCACCAGTCCCGGGACACTAAATCAGCCCCAGCATTTT
CATSPGTLNQPQHF
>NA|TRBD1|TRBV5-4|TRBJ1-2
TGTGCCAGCAGCGCGACAGGGGGGCTTAACTATGGCTACACCTTC
CASSATGGLNYGYTF
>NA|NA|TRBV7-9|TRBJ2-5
TGTGCCAGCAGCCGCCTTACAGGGACCCAGTACTTC
CASSRLTGTQYF
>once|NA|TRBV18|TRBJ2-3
TGTGCCAGCTACGACAGGGACTCTAGCACAGATACGCAGTATTTT
CASYDRDSSTDTQYF
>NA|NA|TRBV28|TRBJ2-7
TGTGCCAGCAGTTTTCTGGCTCCCTACGAGCAGTACTTC
CASSFLAPYEQYF
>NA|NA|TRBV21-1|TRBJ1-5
TGTGCCAGCAGCAAAGACCAGCCCGGGTCAAATAGCAATCAGCCCCAGCATTTT
CASSKDQPGSNSNQPQHF
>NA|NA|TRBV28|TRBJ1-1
TGTGCCAGCATGTTGGCGGGGCAGCTCACTGAAGCTTTCTTT
CASMLAGQLTEAFF
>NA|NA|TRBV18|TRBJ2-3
TGTGCCAGCTTGGATTGGAGGGAGAACACAGATACGCAGTATTTT
CASLDWRENTDTQYF
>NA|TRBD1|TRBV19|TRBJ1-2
TGTGCCAGTAGTATGGACAGGGACTATGGCTACACCTTC
CASSMDRDYGYTF
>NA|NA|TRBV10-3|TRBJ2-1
TGTGCCATCAGTGAGTTGGGGGGCTCCTACAATGAGCAGTTCTTC
CAISELGGSYNEQFF
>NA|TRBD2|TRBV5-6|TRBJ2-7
TGTGCCAGCAGCCTAGAACTAGCGGGAACCGGCGAGCAGTACTTC
CASSLELAGTGEQYF
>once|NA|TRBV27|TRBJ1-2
TGTGCCAGCTCCCGGGGGGGGGTTGCTAACTATGGCTACACCTTC
CASSRGGVANYGYTF
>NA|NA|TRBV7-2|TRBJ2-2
TGTGCCAGCAGCCGGGACACAGCGAACACCGGGGAGCTGTTTTTT
CASSRDTANTGELFF
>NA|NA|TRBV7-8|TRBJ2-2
TGTGCCAGCAGCCTTATCCTCCCTTCGAACACCGGGGAGCTGTTTTTT
CASSLILPSNTGELFF
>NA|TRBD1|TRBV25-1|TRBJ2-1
TGTGCCAGCACGGACAGGGGCGACTCGCAGTTCTTC
CASTDRGDSQFF
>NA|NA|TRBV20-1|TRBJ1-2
TGCAGTGCTAGTTTGCGTCTCAACTATGGCTACACCTTC
CSASLRLNYGYTF
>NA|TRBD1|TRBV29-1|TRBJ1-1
TGCAGCGCCGACAGGGGGCGCGTCAGGGGCACTGAAGCTTTCTTT
CSADRGRVRGTEAFF
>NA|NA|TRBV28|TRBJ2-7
TGTGCCAGTAGCGGTAGCTCCTACGAGCAGTACTTC
CASSGSSYEQYF
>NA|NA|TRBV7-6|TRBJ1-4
TGTGCCAGCAGCGTGGACAGATATAATGAAAAACTGTTTTTT
CASSVDRYNEKLFF
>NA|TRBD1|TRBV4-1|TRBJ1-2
TGCGCCAGCAGCCAAGGACAGGGCGGTGGCTACACCTTC
CASSQGQGGGYTF
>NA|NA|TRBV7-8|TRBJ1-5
TGTGCCAGCAGCTTAGCAGCTAGGGGTTGGAGCAATCAGCCCCAGCATTTT
CASSLAARGWSNQPQHF
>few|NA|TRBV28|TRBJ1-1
TGTGCCAGCAGTTTAAGTCAGGGAGGGACTGAAGCTTTCTTT
CASSLSQGGTEAFF
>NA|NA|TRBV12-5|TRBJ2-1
TGTGCTAGTGGCACGGACTCCTCGGGGTCCAATGAGCAGTTCTTC
CASGTDSSGSNEQFF
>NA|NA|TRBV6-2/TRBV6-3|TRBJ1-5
TGTGCCAGCACCCCTCAGGGGTGGTATCAGCCCCAGCATTTT
CASTPQGWYQPQHF
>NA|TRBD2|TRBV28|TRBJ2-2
TGTGCCAGCAGGGGGACTACCAAGAACACCGGGGAGCTGTTTTTT
CASRGTTKNTGELFF
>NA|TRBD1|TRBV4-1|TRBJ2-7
TGCGCCAGCAGCCAGACGGGACAGGGAGGATACGAGCAGTACTTC
CASSQTGQGGYEQYF
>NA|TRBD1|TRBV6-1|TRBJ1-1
TGTGCCAGCAGACTCGGGGGACAGGGGGGCACTGAAGCTTTCTTT
CASRLGGQGGTEAFF
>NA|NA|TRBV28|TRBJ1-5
TGTGCCAGCAGTCGAATGCAGGGTTTAGGGGCCCAGCATTTT
CASSRMQGLGAQHF
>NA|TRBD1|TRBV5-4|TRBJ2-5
TGTGCCAGCAGCTTGGTTGGGACAGAAGAGACCCAGTACTTC
CASSLVGTEETQYF
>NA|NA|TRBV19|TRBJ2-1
TGTGCCAGTAGTATAGGGCGGACAAAATACTACAATGAGCAGTTCTTC
CASSIGRTKYYNEQFF
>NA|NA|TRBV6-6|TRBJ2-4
TGTGCCAGCAGTTTACGGGACACCCAGGGGGGCATTCAGTACTTC
CASSLRDTQGGIQYF
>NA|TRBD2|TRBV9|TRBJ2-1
TGTGCCAGCAGCTTGGGACTAGCGGAAAACAATGAGCAGTTCTTC
CASSLGLAENNEQFF
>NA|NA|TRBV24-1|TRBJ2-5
TGTGCCACCAGTGACCGGCGGGAGACCCAGTACTTC
CATSDRRETQYF
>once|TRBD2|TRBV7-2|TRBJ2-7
TGTGCCAGCAGCTTGTCCGGGACTAGGGGCTCCTACGAGCAGTACTTC
CASSLSGTRGSYEQYF
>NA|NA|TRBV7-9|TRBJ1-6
TGTGCCAGCAGTCCAACCCCCTCCGGGGTGCCACCCCTCCACTTT
CASSPTPSGVPPLHF
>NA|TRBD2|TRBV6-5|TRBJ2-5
TGTGCCAGCAGTTACACAGGTGCGGGAGGAGGAGAGACCCAGTACTTC
CASSYTGAGGGETQYF
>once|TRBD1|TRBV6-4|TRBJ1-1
TGTGCCAGCAGTGAGGGGACAGCAAATTTT
CASSEGTANF